The sequence of this TCR beta chain was determined in a study of post-analysis software for immune sequencing data. Whole-study results and caveats: In patients, about 5 TRBV segments were more frequent than in controls, with TRBV5-6, TRBV5-1 and TRBV20-1 among them.

The CDR3 consists of 13 residues. The germline gives CDR1 SGHRS, CDR2 YFSETQ. Trimming shortened V by 2 bases and J by 3 bases, and 8 bases separated the two germline ends. On this clonotype itself: The antigen remains unidentified.

Prepared libraries of TCR beta cDNA carried unique molecular identifiers. TCRdb ran MiXCR on the PCR reads and lists one entry per CDR3 protein. The sample has around 400,000 distinct CDR3 sequences, approximately 38% seen once; the top ten hold 13%. This receptor was obtained from a girl aged 10-17 years with multiple sclerosis. Material: blood. The chain couples TRBV5-1 to TRBJ1-2; D uncertain. DNA of the CDR3: TGCGCCAGCAGCTTAGACGACGACTATGGCTACACCTTC. This translates into CASSLDDDYGYTF.